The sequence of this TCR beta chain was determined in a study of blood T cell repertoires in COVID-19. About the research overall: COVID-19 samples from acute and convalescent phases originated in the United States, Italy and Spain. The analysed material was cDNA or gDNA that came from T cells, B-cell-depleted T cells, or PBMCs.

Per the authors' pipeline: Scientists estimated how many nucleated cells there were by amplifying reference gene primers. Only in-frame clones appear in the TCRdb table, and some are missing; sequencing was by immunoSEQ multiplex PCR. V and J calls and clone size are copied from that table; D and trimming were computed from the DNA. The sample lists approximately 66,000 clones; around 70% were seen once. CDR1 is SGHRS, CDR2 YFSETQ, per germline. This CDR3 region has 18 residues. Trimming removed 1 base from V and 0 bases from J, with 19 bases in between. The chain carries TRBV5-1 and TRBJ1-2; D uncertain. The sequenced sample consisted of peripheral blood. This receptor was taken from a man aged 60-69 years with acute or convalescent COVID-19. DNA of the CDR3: TGCGCCAGCAGCTTGAGTACCGGGGTGGGATCGACTAACTATGGCTACACCTTC. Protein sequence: CASSLSTGVGSTNYGYTF. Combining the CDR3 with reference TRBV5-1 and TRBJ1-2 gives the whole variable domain KAGVTQTPRYLIKTRGQQVTLSCSPISGHRSVSWYQQTPGQGLQFLFEYFSETQRNKGNFPGRFSGRQFSNSRSEMNVSTLELGDSALYLCASSLSTGVGSTNYGYTFGSGTRLTVV.